These 13 T cell receptor beta chains came from one sample sequenced in a study of Graves' ophthalmopathy and Graves' hyperthyroidism. RNA transcripts yielded amplified TCR beta CDR3 regions. HTBI primers served in a first-round RT-PCR, which a second-round multiplex PCR followed. TCRdb analysed the multiplex PCR reads with MiXCR anew, one entry per CDR3 protein. The sample includes about 390,000 distinct CDR3 sequences, roughly 15% of them seen just once. The sequencing input was peripheral blood. The receptors were sampled from a woman younger than 35 with stable Graves' hyperthyroidism.

This clonotype has ten or more counts. This chain links TRBV27 with TRBJ1-1; D is undetermined. Germline V gives CDR1 MNHEY, CDR2 SMNVEV (reference sequence). This CDR3 region has 13 residues. Trimming removed 7 bases from V and 4 bases from J, with 13 bases in between. The CDR3 here is CASIPRGSTEAFF. The CDR3 DNA is TGTGCCAGCATCCCTCGAGGGAGCACTGAAGCTTTCTTT.

This clonotype was recorded a few times. The chain employs TRBV27 and TRBJ1-6, with TRBD1 as a possible D gene (5 bases). Germline CDR1 and CDR2: MNHEY and SMNVEV (reference sequence). The CDR3 has 14 amino acids. The V and J ends lost 6 bases and 8 bases respectively, with 14 bases between them. CDR3 amino acids: CASRPGIRDSPLHF. In DNA, the CDR3 is TGTGCCAGCAGACCAGGGATAAGGGATTCACCCCTCCACTTT.

The sample holds many counts of this clonotype. This rearrangement joins TRBV2 to TRBJ2-7; tentative D call: TRBD1 (6 bases). Germline CDR1 reads SNHLY; CDR2 reads FYNNEI. CDR3 length equals 15 residues. V was shortened by 7 bases and J by 0 bases, with 16 bases between the two germline ends. The CDR3 nucleotides are TGTGCCAGCACGGAACAGGGACCATTCTCCTACGAGCAGTACTTC. Protein sequence: CASTEQGPFSYEQYF.

This clonotype came up a few times. The rearrangement uses TRBV7-9 and TRBJ2-5; D not certain. From germline, CDR1 is SEHNR and CDR2 FQNEAQ (reference sequence). The length of the CDR3 is 13 residues. Trimming removed 6 bases at V and 3 bases at J, with 11 bases between. The CDR3 DNA follows: TGTGCCAGCAGTCGGTCGTTGGAAGAGACCCAGTACTTC. Its translation: CASSRSLEETQYF.

This clonotype has a count of ten or more. The chain has TRBV6-6 and TRBJ2-5; TRBD2 matches 7 bases. This CDR3 region has 14 residues. V shed 6 bases, J shed 2 bases, and the junction held 6 bases outside the gene matches. The germline gives CDR1 MNHNY, CDR2 SVGAGI (reference sequence). CDR3 bases: TGTGCCAGCAGATCAGCGGGGACTCAAGAGACCCAGTACTTC. Translation: CASRSAGTQETQYF.

This clonotype was seen ten or more times. V gene TRBV24-1 combines with J gene TRBJ2-7; 7 positions match TRBD1. V gave up 0 bases and J gave up 4 bases; unmatched junction bases: 5. The germline V gene has CDR1 KGHDR and CDR2 SFDVKD. The CDR3 has 15 amino acids. The DNA of the CDR3 is TGTGCCACCAGTGATTTGCGACAGGGTAAATACGAGCAGTACTTC. It yields the protein CATSDLRQGKYEQYF.

This clonotype was seen at least ten times. The chain has TRBV6-2 or TRBV6-3 and TRBJ2-6; D could derive from TRBD1 or TRBD2 (5 bases each). The CDR3 extends over 16 amino acids. Trimming left V 6 bases short and J 4 bases short, with 16 bases between. CDR1 MNHEY and CDR2 SVGEGT come from the germline V gene. The CDR3 loop is CASSRPGASGANVLTF. CDR3 in DNA: TGTGCCAGCAGCCGTCCCGGGGCATCAGGGGCCAACGTCCTGACTTTC.

This clonotype was counted many times. This chain connects TRBV5-1 to TRBJ1-3, with D uncertain. Germline CDR1 reads SGHRS; CDR2 reads YFSETQ. The CDR3 is 14 amino acids. The germline V and J ends were trimmed by 2 bases and 3 bases, with 9 bases remaining between them. The CDR3 region is CASSFEGGGNTIYF. CDR3 DNA: TGCGCCAGCAGCTTTGAAGGAGGTGGAAACACCATATATTTT.

This clonotype was picked up many times. V and J are TRBV12-3 or TRBV12-4 and TRBJ1-2; D is perhaps TRBD1 (6 bases). The V gene lost 1 base and the J gene lost 7 bases, with 13 bases spanning the gap. CDR3 size: 14 residues. Written as DNA, the CDR3 is TGTGCCAGCAGTTTAGGGGGGGCTCTCGGTGGCTACACCTTC. Translated: CASSLGGALGGYTF.

This clonotype was observed many times. The gene calls are TRBV10-3 and TRBJ2-5; D unresolved. CDR3 length: 13 residues. V lost 0 bases, J lost 5 bases, and 7 bases lay in between. Per germline, CDR1 ENHRY and CDR2 SYGVKD. The CDR3 sequence is CAISESGGETQYF. The CDR3 nucleotides are TGTGCCATCAGTGAGTCGGGTGGCGAGACCCAGTACTTC.

Ten or more counts support this clonotype. V is TRBV15 and J is TRBJ2-7; D remains ambiguous. Germline V lookup: CDR1 LNHNV, CDR2 YYDKDF (reference sequence). This CDR3 spans 18 amino acids. V lost 0 bases, J lost 5 bases, and 23 bases lay in between. This CDR3 is CATSRDEVSGLLGNEQYF. Here the CDR3 DNA reads TGTGCCACCAGCAGAGATGAGGTGTCGGGCCTCCTGGGAAACGAGCAGTACTTC.

This clonotype was picked up many times. V gene TRBV2 combines with J gene TRBJ1-1; 7 bases map to TRBD1. CDR1 and CDR2 from the germline V gene are SNHLY and FYNNEI. Trimming took 10 bases from V and 0 from J; bases not matched to a gene: 14. The CDR3 has 16 amino acids. CDR3 DNA sequence: TGTGCCACTAGGATAGGGACAGCTGTCATGAACACTGAAGCTTTCTTT. It encodes CATRIGTAVMNTEAFF.

Ten or more counts support this clonotype. CDR3 bases: TGTGCCAGTAGTATCCCTGGACAGGGGGCAAGACAGCCCCAGCATTTT. Translating gives CASSIPGQGARQPQHF. The chain links TRBV19 to TRBJ1-5, with 11 positions matching TRBD1. CDR3 length equals 16 residues. Germline trimming cut 3 bases from V and 7 bases from J; bases unmatched to any gene: 8. Germline-derived CDR1 and CDR2 are LNHDA and SQIVND (reference sequence).